Detailed here is one T cell receptor beta chain. No antigen is known for it. The ends were cut back, 1 base at V and 10 bases at J, with 11 bases in the middle. CDR1 SGHTA and CDR2 FQGNSA come from the germline V gene. CDR3 length: 14 amino acids. TCRdb reprocessed the 5' RACE reads via MiXCR and lists one record per CDR3 protein. The data contain about 140,000 distinct CDR3 sequences, around a third of them singletons. This entry belongs to a study of CD8 T cells in ankylosing spondylitis. The study's findings and limits: Made up of 7 to 9 highly homologous variants, a TCR beta motif appeared characteristic of ankylosing spondylitis blood. Peripheral blood samples showed relatively rare disease-linked clones, and these clones were CD8+. Certain motif variants had earlier been reported in reactive arthritis synovial fluid and blood. Matched ankylosing spondylitis synovial fluid reportedly showed significant enrichment of disease-linked clones.

The sequenced sample consisted of synovial fluid, either unsorted or a sorted T cell fraction (not recorded which). The receptor was derived from a male donor with ankylosing spondylitis. The rearrangement links TRBV7-2 to TRBJ1-6; TRBD1 might be the D (6 bases). The DNA of the CDR3 is TGTGCCAGCAGCTTAGAACAGGGTCGGTCACCCCTCCACTTT. Amino acid sequence: CASSLEQGRSPLHF.